The clone carrying this T cell receptor (beta chain) appeared a single time. This specimen belongs to a study of OX40 agonist ivuxolimab in advanced cancers. Here immunoSEQ multiplex PCR was the method, and the copy in TCRdb shows in-frame clones only, minus some. Of roughly 61,000 clones listed, about nine tenths are singletons. Material: CD4+ or CD8+ T cells sorted from blood, obtained in a trial of the OX40 agonist ivuxolimab. This receptor was identified in an adult with an advanced solid tumor such as melanoma, head and neck, liver or kidney cancer.

CDR3 DNA: TGTGCCAGTACCTATGAGGGAAATTCACCCCTCCACTTT. Amino acids: CASTYEGNSPLHF. This chain links TRBV19 with TRBJ1-6; D is uncertain. V was shortened by 7 bases and J by 7 bases, with 11 bases between the two germline ends. Germline CDR1 and CDR2: LNHDA and SQIVND (reference sequence). This CDR3 region has 13 residues. Filled out from reference TRBV19 and TRBJ1-6, the complete variable domain reads DGGITQSPKYLFRKEGQNVTLSCEQNLNHDAMYWYRQDPGQGLRLIYYSQIVNDFQKGDIAEGYSVSREKKESFPLTVTSAQKNPTAFYLCASTYEGNSPLHFGNGTRLTVT.